Detailed here is one T cell receptor (beta chain). Its target is unknown. In the PCR, 60 Vbeta and 13 Jbeta primers were used. Clones were read by immunoSEQ multiplex PCR, and TCRdb kept only the in-frame ones, dropping some. The sample consists of under 250,000 clones, over 60% of them appearing once. Trimming removed 6 bases at V and 3 bases at J, with 5 bases between. The CDR3 consists of 11 residues. The germline V gene encodes CDR1 MNHNY and CDR2 SVGAGI (reference sequence). The data were taken from a study of cytomegalovirus exposure and HLA in healthy donors. Study-wide findings and caveats: Listed as cytomegalovirus-associated were 150 to 200 TCR beta chains. Across HLA loci, a later analysis found differing TCR association rates, with DRB1 most and HLA-C fewest.

The source of this sequence is a male donor in good health and CMV-seronegative. The chain couples TRBV6-6 to TRBJ1-2; no reliable D call. Sequencing was carried out using PBMCs. CDR3 in DNA: TGTGCCAGCAGAAGAGACTATGGCTACACCTTC. Translated: CASRRDYGYTF.